A selection of T cell receptor beta chains follows, all from one sample in a study of CD4 T cells in relation to SARS-CoV-2 and coronaviruses. Using immunoSEQ multiplex PCR, the repertoire was profiled, and TCRdb retains in-frame clones only, with some absent. Among about 20,000 clones listed, 70% to 75% were seen once. No antigens are known for them. The sequenced material came from CD4+ T cells from PBMCs, cultured in vitro. The receptors were sampled from a human donor in good health. Each CDR3 is given with its conserved first and last residue. A D gene is named only where the DNA matches it firmly. Some rows mark clone size as missing; the rest say once, few, many or name a class of expanded clone.

clone_size	v_call	d_call	cdr3_length	j_call	cdr3_nt	cdr3_aa
-	TRBV4-1	-	14	TRBJ1-6	TGCGCCAGCAGCCATAGACAAAACAATTCACCCCTCCACTTT	CASSHRQNNSPLHF
-	TRBV6-5	-	13	TRBJ1-3	TGTGCCAGCAGAGGCCGGGCTGGAAACACCATATATTTT	CASRGRAGNTIYF
few	TRBV29-1	TRBD1	15	TRBJ1-3	TGCAGCGTCGTGACAGGGGGCTTCTCTGGAAACACCATATATTTT	CSVVTGGFSGNTIYF
-	TRBV13	TRBD2	14	TRBJ2-1	TGTGCCAGCAGAAGAGCGGGGGGGTACAATGAGCAGTTCTTC	CASRRAGGYNEQFF
-	TRBV2	-	10	TRBJ2-1	TGTGCGGCAGGACAGAGGGGGCAGTTCTTC	CAAGQRGQFF
-	TRBV7-2	TRBD2	15	TRBJ2-1	TGTGCCAGCAGCTTAACTAGCGGGCAAGGGAATGAGCAGTTCTTC	CASSLTSGQGNEQFF
-	TRBV5-4	-	16	TRBJ1-2	TGTGCCAGCAGCTTGGGGGTCCCTAGGGGCCTGAGAGGCTACACCTTC	CASSLGVPRGLRGYTF
-	TRBV5-1	-	13	TRBJ1-2	TGCGCCAGCAGCCTGGATCCGGGGTCGGGCTACACCTTC	CASSLDPGSGYTF
-	TRBV25-1	TRBD2	14	TRBJ2-7	TGTGCCAGCAGTGGGGGGAGGGCACCCTACGAGCAGTACTTC	CASSGGRAPYEQYF
-	TRBV6-2/TRBV6-3	TRBD1	15	TRBJ1-5	TGTGCCAGCAGTTACTATGGGACAGGGATTCAGCCCCAGCATTTT	CASSYYGTGIQPQHF
-	TRBV24-1	-	12	TRBJ2-5	TGTGCCACCAGTGGGTTGGGGGAGACCCAGTACTTC	CATSGLGETQYF
-	TRBV6-8	-	14	TRBJ2-5	TGTGCCAGCAGCCCCCCCACGCGTCCGGGGACCCAGTACTTC	CASSPPTRPGTQYF
medium-sized	TRBV13	-	16	TRBJ1-3	TGTGCCAGCAGCTTGGGGGGGGCGAGCTCTGGAAACACCATATATTTT	CASSLGGASSGNTIYF
-	TRBV2	TRBD2	13	TRBJ2-7	TGTGCCAGCAGCGTCTCGGGGGGAAACGAGCAGTACTTC	CASSVSGGNEQYF
few	TRBV4-1	TRBD2	17	TRBJ2-1	TGCGCCAGCAGCCAAGACTTAAGCGGGAAACCCTACAATGAGCAGTTCTTC	CASSQDLSGKPYNEQFF
-	TRBV5-1	TRBD1	17	TRBJ1-2	TGCGCCAGCAGCGGAACAGGGGGCCCCCGACGTAACTATGGCTACACCTTC	CASSGTGGPRRNYGYTF
once	TRBV3-1/TRBV3-2	-	15	TRBJ1-3	TGTGCCAGCAGCCAAGACCCTGGACCTGGAAACACCATATATTTT	CASSQDPGPGNTIYF
-	TRBV6-2/TRBV6-3	-	13	TRBJ2-5	TGTGCCAGCAGTTACTTTTTGGGGGAGACCCAGTACTTC	CASSYFLGETQYF
-	TRBV7-9	TRBD1	14	TRBJ2-7	TGTGCCAGCAGCCTGACAGGGGGCGAGGTAGAGCAGTACTTC	CASSLTGGEVEQYF
-	TRBV18	TRBD2	14	TRBJ2-5	TGTGCCAGCTCACCAGCCCTAGCGGGAGAGACCCAGTACTTC	CASSPALAGETQYF
-	TRBV4-3	TRBD2	16	TRBJ2-1	TGCGCCAGCAGCCAAGACGGAGCGGGGGCCTACAATGAGCAGTTCTTC	CASSQDGAGAYNEQFF
-	TRBV7-8	-	16	TRBJ2-2	TGTGCCAGCAGCCGAGGTGGCAGTTCGAACACCGGGGAGCTGTTTTTT	CASSRGGSSNTGELFF
-	TRBV5-4	TRBD2	16	TRBJ2-7	TGTGCCAGCAGCCGCGCCGGGACTAGCCTCCAGGACGAGCAGTACTTC	CASSRAGTSLQDEQYF
-	TRBV5-4	TRBD1	14	TRBJ1-4	TGTGCCAGCAGCTTGACAGGGGCGGATGAAAAACTGTTTTTT	CASSLTGADEKLFF
-	TRBV6-2/TRBV6-3	TRBD2	16	TRBJ2-7	TGTGCCAGCAGTTACTCGTACCTAGCGGGTCCCTACGAGCAGTACTTC	CASSYSYLAGPYEQYF
-	TRBV5-1	-	15	TRBJ2-5	TGCGCCAGCAGCTTGGGTCTCGCGGGCGCGGAGACCCAGTACTTC	CASSLGLAGAETQYF
-	TRBV3-1/TRBV3-2	TRBD1	17	TRBJ2-1	TGTGCCAGCAGCCAAGAGGTTGGGACAGGCTATGTCAATGAGCAGTTCTTC	CASSQEVGTGYVNEQFF
-	TRBV30	TRBD1	16	TRBJ1-1	TGTGCCTGGAGTGATGAGACAGGGGGCTGGAACACTGAAGCTTTCTTT	CAWSDETGGWNTEAFF
-	TRBV7-8	-	13	TRBJ2-3	TGTGCCAGCAGCTTAGCTAACACAGATACGCAGTATTTT	CASSLANTDTQYF
few	TRBV4-2	-	12	TRBJ2-7	TGTGCCAGCAGCGACCTCCAGTACGAGCAGTACTTC	CASSDLQYEQYF
-	TRBV6-4	-	15	TRBJ2-3	TGTGCCAGCAGTGACACGTCGGGAGAGTGGGATACGCAGTATTTT	CASSDTSGEWDTQYF
-	TRBV5-4	TRBD1	14	TRBJ2-5	TGTGCCAGCAGCACCCGGACAGGGATGAAGACCCAGTACTTC	CASSTRTGMKTQYF
-	TRBV18	-	15	TRBJ2-5	TGTGCCAGCTCACGGGGAGCCCAGGCTGGGGAGACCCAGTACTTC	CASSRGAQAGETQYF
-	TRBV19	-	14	TRBJ2-7	TGTGCCAGTCGGGGGGGACAGGTCCCCTACGAGCAGTACTTC	CASRGGQVPYEQYF
-	TRBV12-5	-	13	TRBJ1-4	TGTGCTAGTGGGCCCGCCGTGGGGGAAAAACTGTTTTTT	CASGPAVGEKLFF
-	TRBV5-1	TRBD2	16	TRBJ2-5	TGCGCCAGCAGCAAAGGGACTAGCGGGGGCCAAGAGACCCAGTACTTC	CASSKGTSGGQETQYF
-	TRBV7-3	-	13	TRBJ2-3	TGTGCCAGCAAGCTACTAGGCACAGATACGCAGTATTTT	CASKLLGTDTQYF
-	TRBV13	-	13	TRBJ1-5	TGTGCCAGCAGCCAGAAACGCACTCAGCCCCAGCATTTT	CASSQKRTQPQHF
-	TRBV3-1/TRBV3-2	TRBD1	17	TRBJ1-3	TGTGCCAGCAGCCCGTCGACAGGGGGAAGCTCTGGAAACACCATATATTTT	CASSPSTGGSSGNTIYF
-	TRBV5-4	TRBD2	17	TRBJ2-7	TGTGCCAGCAGCTCCCTAAATATAGCGGGAAGTTCCTACGAGCAGTACTTC	CASSSLNIAGSSYEQYF
-	TRBV25-1	-	12	TRBJ2-7	TGTGCCAGCAGTGCGTTACCCGGGACTCAGTACTTC	CASSALPGTQYF
-	TRBV27	TRBD2	15	TRBJ2-3	TGTGCCAGCAGCGGACTAGCGGGACGCACAGATACGCAGTATTTT	CASSGLAGRTDTQYF
few	TRBV5-6	-	13	TRBJ1-1	TGTGCCAGCAGCTTCCAAGTGAACACTGAAGCTTTCTTT	CASSFQVNTEAFF
-	TRBV5-1	-	14	TRBJ2-5	TGCGCCAGCAGCTTGGACTTGCTCCAAGAGACCCAGTACTTC	CASSLDLLQETQYF
-	TRBV19	-	13	TRBJ1-2	TGTGCCAGTAGTATTCTCGACAACTATGGCTACACCTTC	CASSILDNYGYTF
once	TRBV3-1/TRBV3-2	-	13	TRBJ1-1	TGTGCCAGCAGCCCGGGACAAGGGGGTGAAGCTTTCTTT	CASSPGQGGEAFF